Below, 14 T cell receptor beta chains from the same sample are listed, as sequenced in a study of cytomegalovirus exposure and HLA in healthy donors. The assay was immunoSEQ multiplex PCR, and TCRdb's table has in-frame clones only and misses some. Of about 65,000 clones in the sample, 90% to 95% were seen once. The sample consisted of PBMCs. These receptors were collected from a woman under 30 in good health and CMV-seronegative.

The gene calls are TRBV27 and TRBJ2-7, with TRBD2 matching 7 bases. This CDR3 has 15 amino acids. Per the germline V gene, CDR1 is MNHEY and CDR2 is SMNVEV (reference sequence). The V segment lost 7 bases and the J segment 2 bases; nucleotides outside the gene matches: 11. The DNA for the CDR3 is TGTGCCAGCACTCTAAGCGGGACGGCAACCTACGAGCAGTACTTC. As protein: CASTLSGTATYEQYF.

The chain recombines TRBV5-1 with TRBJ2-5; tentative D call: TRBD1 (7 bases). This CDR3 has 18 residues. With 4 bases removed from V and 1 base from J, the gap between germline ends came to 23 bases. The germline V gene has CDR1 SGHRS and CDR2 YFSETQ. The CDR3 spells CASSRLVPTGTSQETQYF. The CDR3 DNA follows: TGCGCCAGCAGCCGCTTAGTCCCGACAGGGACTTCCCAAGAGACCCAGTACTTC. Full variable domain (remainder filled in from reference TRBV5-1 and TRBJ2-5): KAGVTQTPRYLIKTRGQQVTLSCSPISGHRSVSWYQQTPGQGLQFLFEYFSETQRNKGNFPGRFSGRQFSNSRSEMNVSTLELGDSALYLCASSRLVPTGTSQETQYFGPGTRLLVL.

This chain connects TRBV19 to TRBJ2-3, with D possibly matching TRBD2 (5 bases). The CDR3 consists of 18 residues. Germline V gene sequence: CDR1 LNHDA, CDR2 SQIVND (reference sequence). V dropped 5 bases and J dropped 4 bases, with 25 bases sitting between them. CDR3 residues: CASSALVRTKYGADTQYF. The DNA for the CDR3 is TGTGCCAGTAGTGCGTTGGTCCGGACCAAGTACGGGGCAGATACGCAGTATTTT.

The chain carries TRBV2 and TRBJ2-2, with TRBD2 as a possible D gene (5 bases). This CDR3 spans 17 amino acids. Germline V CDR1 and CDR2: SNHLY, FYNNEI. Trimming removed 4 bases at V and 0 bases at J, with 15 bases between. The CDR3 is CASSGGSGRSNTGELFF. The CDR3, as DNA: TGTGCCAGCAGTGGCGGGTCAGGACGGTCGAACACCGGGGAGCTGTTTTTT.

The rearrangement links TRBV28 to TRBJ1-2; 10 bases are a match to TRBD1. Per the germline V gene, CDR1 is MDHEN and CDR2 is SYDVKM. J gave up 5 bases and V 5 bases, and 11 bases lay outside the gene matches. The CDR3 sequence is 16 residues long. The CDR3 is CASSPPTGGAGYGYTF. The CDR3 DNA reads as TGTGCCAGCAGTCCCCCGACAGGGGGCGCTGGTTATGGCTACACCTTC.

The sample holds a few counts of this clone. CDR3 sequence reads: CASSEHGGTGMNEQFF. CDR3 sequence (DNA): TGTGCCAGCAGTGAACACGGGGGGACAGGGATGAATGAGCAGTTCTTC. The chain employs TRBV6-4 and TRBJ2-1; the match to TRBD1 covers 9 bases. CDR3 length: 16 residues. V dropped 3 bases and J dropped 7; count of bases not matched to a gene: 10. Germline values: CDR1 MRHNA, CDR2 SNTAGT.

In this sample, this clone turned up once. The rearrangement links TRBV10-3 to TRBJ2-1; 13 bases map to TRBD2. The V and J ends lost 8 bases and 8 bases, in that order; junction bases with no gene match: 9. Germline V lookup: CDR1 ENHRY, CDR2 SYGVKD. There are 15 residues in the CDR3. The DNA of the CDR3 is TGTGCCATCGGGACTAGCGGGATCGCGCCGGATGAGCAGTTCTTC. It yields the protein CAIGTSGIAPDEQFF.

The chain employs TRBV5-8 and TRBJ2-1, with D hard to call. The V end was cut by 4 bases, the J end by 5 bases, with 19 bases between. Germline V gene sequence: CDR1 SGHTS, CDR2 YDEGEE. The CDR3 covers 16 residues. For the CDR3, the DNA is TGTGCCAGCAGCCCCCCCGCGAGACACCTACACAATGAGCAGTTCTTC. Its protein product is CASSPPARHLHNEQFF.

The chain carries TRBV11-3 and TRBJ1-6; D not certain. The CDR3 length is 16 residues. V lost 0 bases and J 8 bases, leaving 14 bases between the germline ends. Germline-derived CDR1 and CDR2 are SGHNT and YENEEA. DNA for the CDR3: TGTGCCAGCAGCTTAGATGGAGAACGGGTATATTCACCCCTCCACTTT. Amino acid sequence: CASSLDGERVYSPLHF. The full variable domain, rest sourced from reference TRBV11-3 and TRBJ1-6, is EAGVVQSPRYKIIEKKQPVAFWCNPISGHNTLYWYLQNLGQGPELLIRYENEEAVDDSQLPKDRFSAERLKGVDSTLKIQPAELGDSAVYLCASSLDGERVYSPLHFGNGTRLTVT.

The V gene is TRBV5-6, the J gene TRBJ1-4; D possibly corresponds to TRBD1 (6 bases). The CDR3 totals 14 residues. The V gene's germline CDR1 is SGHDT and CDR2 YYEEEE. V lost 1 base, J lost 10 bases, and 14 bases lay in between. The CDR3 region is CASSLRSGQTKLFF. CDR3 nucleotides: TGTGCCAGCAGCTTGAGATCCGGACAGACAAAACTGTTTTTT.

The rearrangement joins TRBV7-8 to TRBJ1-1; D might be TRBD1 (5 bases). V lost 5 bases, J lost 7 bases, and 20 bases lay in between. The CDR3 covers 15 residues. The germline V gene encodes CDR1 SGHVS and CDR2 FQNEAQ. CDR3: CASSQLSGGFGEAFF. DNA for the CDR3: TGTGCCAGCAGCCAATTGTCGGGGGGGTTTGGTGAAGCTTTCTTT.

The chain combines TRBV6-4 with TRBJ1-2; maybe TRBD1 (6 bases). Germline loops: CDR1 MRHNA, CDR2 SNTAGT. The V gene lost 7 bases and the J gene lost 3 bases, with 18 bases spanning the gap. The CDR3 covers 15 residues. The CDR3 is CASKQGPNFDYGYTF. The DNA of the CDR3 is TGTGCCAGCAAACAGGGACCCAATTTTGACTATGGCTACACCTTC.

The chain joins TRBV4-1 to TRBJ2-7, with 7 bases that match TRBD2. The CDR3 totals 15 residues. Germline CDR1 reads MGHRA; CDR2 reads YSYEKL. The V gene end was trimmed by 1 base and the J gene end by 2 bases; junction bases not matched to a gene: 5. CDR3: CASSQARSGAYEQYF. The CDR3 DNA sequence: TGCGCCAGCAGCCAAGCTAGAAGCGGGGCCTACGAGCAGTACTTC.

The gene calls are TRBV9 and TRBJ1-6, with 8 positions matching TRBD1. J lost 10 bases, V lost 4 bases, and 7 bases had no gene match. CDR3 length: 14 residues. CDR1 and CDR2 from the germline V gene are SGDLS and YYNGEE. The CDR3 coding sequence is TGTGCCAGCAGCTCGGACAGGGAGAGATCACCCCTCCACTTT. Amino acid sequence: CASSSDRERSPLHF.